These 26 T cell receptor beta chains came from one sample sequenced in a study of glioma-infiltrating T cells after dendritic cell vaccination. Time point denoted: after dendritic cell vaccination, including at tumor progression/relapse. TCRdb's copy holds only in-frame clones and misses some; the assay was immunoSEQ multiplex PCR. The table lists approximately 93,000 clones, 85% of them singletons. The sequencing used blood, collected after dendritic cell vaccination. These receptors were obtained from a human donor with glioblastoma.

V gene TRBV5-1 combines with J gene TRBJ2-1, with D perhaps TRBD1 (6 bases). V lost 5 bases, J lost 0 bases, and 27 bases lay in between. The germline V gene has CDR1 SGHRS and CDR2 YFSETQ. This CDR3 has 20 residues. CDR3 DNA: TGCGCCAGCAGACGATGGACAGCGCTGCTACCTTTCTTCTCCTACAATGAGCAGTTCTTC. Translating gives CASRRWTALLPFFSYNEQFF.

The chain joins TRBV5-1 to TRBJ2-5, with D possibly being TRBD2 (6 bases). The length of the CDR3 is 18 residues. V was trimmed by 2 bases and J by 5 bases, leaving 25 bases between them. Germline V gene sequence: CDR1 SGHRS, CDR2 YFSETQ. The CDR3 DNA sequence: TGCGCCAGCAGCTTATACCCGCGGGAAGGTACGAGGATGGAGACCCAGTACTTC. Encoded protein: CASSLYPREGTRMETQYF.

The chain has TRBV29-1 and TRBJ2-3, with 7 bases lining up with TRBD1. Looked up from germline, CDR1 is SQVTM and CDR2 is ANQGSEA. This CDR3 is built from 13 residues. The J segment lost 5 bases and the V segment lost 2 bases, leaving 4 bases of the junction unmatched. CDR3 amino acids: CSVETAGGDTQYF. The CDR3 DNA sequence: TGCAGCGTTGAAACGGCAGGGGGAGATACGCAGTATTTT.

This chain links TRBV4-1 with TRBJ1-3, with D perhaps matching TRBD1 (5 bases). The CDR3 contains 19 residues. Germline CDR1 reads MGHRA; CDR2 reads YSYEKL. V lost 1 base and J lost 1, with 20 bases in between. DNA for the CDR3: TGCGCCAGCAGCCAAGTGACGGTAGGCTATCAGGGTTCTGGAAACACCATATATTTT. Translation gives CASSQVTVGYQGSGNTIYF.

The chain carries TRBV2 and TRBJ1-5; 9 bases are shared with TRBD1. This CDR3 spans 14 amino acids. The J segment lost 5 bases and the V segment lost 4 bases, leaving 3 bases of the junction unmatched. Germline values: CDR1 SNHLY, CDR2 FYNNEI. This CDR3 is CASSAGDRDQPQHF. In nucleotides, the CDR3 is TGTGCCAGCAGTGCAGGGGACAGGGATCAGCCCCAGCATTTT. The full variable domain, rest sourced from reference TRBV2 and TRBJ1-5, is EPEVTQTPSHQVTQMGQEVILRCVPISNHLYFYWYRQILGQKVEFLVSFYNNEISEKSEIFDDQFSVERPDGSNFTLKIRSTKLEDSAMYFCASSAGDRDQPQHFGDGTRLSIL.

V gene TRBV5-5 combines with J gene TRBJ2-5; 9 positions agree with TRBD2. The germline gives CDR1 SGHKS, CDR2 YYEKEE (reference sequence). CDR3 size: 15 residues. V shed 4 bases and J 3 bases; nucleotides not matched to a gene: 7. CDR3 amino acids: CASSGVTSGKETQYF. The CDR3 DNA follows: TGTGCCAGCAGCGGAGTGACTAGCGGCAAAGAGACCCAGTACTTC.

Points on this clone: One end of the junction is discordant with germline, which a read error may explain. This rearrangement joins TRBV28 to TRBJ1-1, with D unclear. Germline-derived CDR1 and CDR2 are MDHEN and SYDVKM. The CDR3 is 14 residues long. This CDR3 reads CASRLSTENTEAFF. As DNA, the CDR3 is TGTGCCAGCAGGTTATCAACAGAGAACACTGAAGCTTTCTTT. Variable domain in full (rest from reference TRBV28 and TRBJ1-1): DVKVTQSSRYLVKRTGEKVFLECVQDMDHENMFWYRQDPGLGLRLIYFSYDVKMKEKGDIPEGYSVSREKKERFSLILESASTNQTSMYLCASRLSTENTEAFFGQGTRLTVV.

The chain is built from TRBV19 and TRBJ2-1; TRBD2 matches at 9 bases. V lost 0 bases to trimming and J lost 4 bases; unmatched junction nucleotides: 7. Germline values: CDR1 LNHDA, CDR2 SQIVND (reference sequence). This CDR3 comprises 17 residues. DNA for the CDR3: TGTGCCAGTAGTATAGATCAGGCGGCGGGGGGGTACAATGAGCAGTTCTTC. The encoded protein is CASSIDQAAGGYNEQFF.

The chain joins TRBV19 to TRBJ1-2; possible D gene TRBD1, 6 bases. V was trimmed by 3 bases and J by 4 bases, leaving 15 bases between them. This CDR3 spans 15 amino acids. Germline V gene data show CDR1 as LNHDA and CDR2 as SQIVND (reference sequence). The CDR3 region is CASSINGQLSYGYTF. CDR3 bases: TGTGCCAGTAGTATCAACGGACAGCTATCCTATGGCTACACCTTC.

The rearrangement joins TRBV28 to TRBJ2-1, with D perhaps TRBD2 (5 bases). The V and J ends lost 5 bases and 0 bases respectively, with 11 bases between them. Germline loops: CDR1 MDHEN, CDR2 SYDVKM. This CDR3 is 15 amino acids long. The CDR3 loop is CASSTDWTSYNEQFF. The CDR3 DNA sequence: TGTGCCAGCAGTACGGACTGGACCTCCTACAATGAGCAGTTCTTC.

The chain links TRBV9 to TRBJ2-2, with 7 bases lining up with TRBD1. This CDR3 is 16 amino acids long. Germline V gene data show CDR1 as SGDLS and CDR2 as YYNGEE. The junction had 13 bases not matched to a gene; V was cut back by 5 bases and J by 6 bases. The CDR3, as DNA: TGTGCCAGCAGGGGACAGACCTTGTCTGACGCCGGGGAGCTGTTTTTT. It translates to CASRGQTLSDAGELFF.

The chain joins TRBV19 to TRBJ1-1; TRBD1 matches at 9 bases. Looked up from germline, CDR1 is LNHDA and CDR2 is SQIVND (reference sequence). V shed 6 bases and J 1 base; nucleotides not matched to a gene: 9. The CDR3 runs 16 residues. The CDR3 DNA follows: TGTGCCAGTAGGGCATGGACAGGGGTGTGGAACACTGAAGCTTTCTTT. Translation gives CASRAWTGVWNTEAFF.

This chain uses TRBV5-5 with TRBJ2-3; D may be TRBD1 (6 bases). V lost 4 bases and J 1 base, leaving 10 bases between the germline ends. This CDR3 region has 14 residues. Germline-derived CDR1 and CDR2 are SGHKS and YYEKEE (reference sequence). The CDR3 loop reads CASSPGHRTDTQYF. CDR3 bases: TGTGCCAGCAGCCCGGGACACCGCACAGATACGCAGTATTTT. The complete variable domain, with remaining parts taken from reference TRBV5-5 and TRBJ2-3, reads DAGVTQSPTHLIKTRGQQVTLRCSPISGHKSVSWYQQVLGQGPQFIFQYYEKEERGRGNFPDRFSARQFPNYSSELNVNALLLGDSALYLCASSPGHRTDTQYFGPGTRLTVL.

This chain links TRBV9 with TRBJ2-3, with TRBD2 matching over 7 bases. V was pared by 4 bases and J by 5 bases, with 13 bases of the junction left unmatched. Germline CDR1 is SGDLS and CDR2 is YYNGEE. The length of the CDR3 is 16 residues. CDR3 coding DNA: TGTGCCAGCAGCTCGACGGGGCGACTAGCTATAGATACGCAGTATTTT. This gives the protein CASSSTGRLAIDTQYF. Supplemented by reference TRBV9 and TRBJ2-3, the full variable domain reads DSGVTQTPKHLITATGQRVTLRCSPRSGDLSVYWYQQSLDQGLQFLIQYYNGEERAKGNILERFSAQQFPDLHSELNLSSLELGDSALYFCASSSTGRLAIDTQYFGPGTRLTVL.

The chain recombines TRBV6-1 with TRBJ1-4, with D possibly being TRBD1 (5 bases). Trimming cost V 7 bases and J 8 bases, with 11 bases left between them. The CDR3 is 12 residues long. Germline CDR1 reads MNHNS; CDR2 reads SASEGT. The CDR3 spells CASTRGWEKLFF. For the CDR3, the DNA is TGTGCCAGCACAAGGGGCTGGGAAAAACTGTTTTTT.

This clone was detected only once. V is TRBV30 and J is TRBJ2-1; 15 nucleotides align to TRBD2. The CDR3 runs to 16 residues. The germline CDR1 and CDR2 sequences are GTSNPN and SVGIG (reference sequence). With 5 bases clipped from V and 5 bases from J, the junction kept 7 bases outside the gene matches. The CDR3 DNA sequence: TGTGCCTGGCCTGGACTAGCGGGGGGGCGGGACAATGAGCAGTTCTTC. Amino acid sequence: CAWPGLAGGRDNEQFF.

The chain links TRBV19 to TRBJ1-3; 8 bases fit TRBD1. Germline V gene data show CDR1 as LNHDA and CDR2 as SQIVND (reference sequence). The CDR3 has 17 residues. The V segment lost 7 bases and the J segment 1 base; nucleotides outside the gene matches: 12. The CDR3 DNA sequence: TGTGCCAGTACCAATTCCCGGACAGGGACTTCTGGAAACACCATATATTTT. It encodes CASTNSRTGTSGNTIYF.

This clone was counted a few times. At the DNA level, this CDR3 is encoded by other sequences in the same sample as well. The chain has TRBV5-1 and TRBJ2-7; 9 bases map to TRBD1. This CDR3 contains 14 residues. Unmatched junction bases numbered 1, after V lost 0 bases and J lost 3 bases. Germline V lookup: CDR1 SGHRS, CDR2 YFSETQ. CDR3 nucleotides: TGCGCCAGCAGCTTGGGGGGACAGGGCTACGAGCAGTACTTC. Translation: CASSLGGQGYEQYF.

The chain is built from TRBV11-1 and TRBJ2-3, with D possibly matching TRBD1 (5 bases). V was pared by 3 bases and J by 1 base, with 11 bases between. The germline CDR1 and CDR2 sequences are SGHAT and FQDESV (reference sequence). This CDR3 is built from 15 residues. CDR3 nucleotides: TGTGCCAGCAGCTTTGGCTGGGGCGGCACAGATACGCAGTATTTT. Protein: CASSFGWGGTDTQYF.

This clone was seen a few times. The chain recombines TRBV2 with TRBJ2-1, with 9 positions matching TRBD2. Trimming at V came to 8 bases and at J to 2 bases, leaving 7 bases not matched to a gene. The CDR3 consists of 15 residues. Germline V gives CDR1 SNHLY, CDR2 FYNNEI. CDR3 in DNA: TGTGCCAGCGGGGAGCGGGGGGCGGCCTACAATGAGCAGTTCTTC. Amino acid sequence: CASGERGAAYNEQFF. Full variable domain (outside the CDR3, taken from reference TRBV2 and TRBJ2-1): EPEVTQTPSHQVTQMGQEVILRCVPISNHLYFYWYRQILGQKVEFLVSFYNNEISEKSEIFDDQFSVERPDGSNFTLKIRSTKLEDSAMYFCASGERGAAYNEQFFGPGTRLTVL.

The chain couples TRBV7-6 to TRBJ2-1; TRBD2 aligns across 8 bases. V dropped 5 bases and J dropped 3; count of bases not matched to a gene: 6. Germline loops: CDR1 SGHVS, CDR2 FNYEAQ. CDR3 length equals 15 residues. The DNA for the CDR3 is TGTGCCAGCAGCCCTCGGACTAGCAGCTACAATGAGCAGTTCTTC. Encoded protein: CASSPRTSSYNEQFF.

J is TRBJ1-2 and V is TRBV5-4, with 8 bases that match TRBD1. This CDR3 has 13 amino acids. Unmatched junction bases numbered 8, after V lost 5 bases and J lost 8 bases. Germline assignment: CDR1 SGHNT and CDR2 YYREEE (reference sequence). The CDR3: CASRIQGAQGYTF. CDR3 DNA: TGTGCCAGCAGAATTCAGGGGGCGCAGGGCTACACCTTC.

The chain employs TRBV9 and TRBJ2-1; 11 nucleotides agree with TRBD2. The germline V gene encodes CDR1 SGDLS and CDR2 YYNGEE. The V and J ends lost 4 bases and 6 bases, in that order; junction bases with no gene match: 6. CDR3 length: 15 residues. The CDR3 here is CASSSIAGGRNEQFF. The DNA of the CDR3 is TGTGCCAGCAGCTCCATAGCGGGGGGGCGCAATGAGCAGTTCTTC.

The gene calls are TRBV11-3 and TRBJ2-1; 8 positions match TRBD1. Germline loops: CDR1 SGHNT, CDR2 YENEEA. The CDR3 sequence is 13 residues long. Germline trimming cut 6 bases from V and 10 bases from J; bases unmatched to any gene: 8. CDR3: CASSLQGAGEQFF. CDR3 coding DNA: TGTGCCAGCAGTTTGCAGGGGGCGGGGGAGCAGTTCTTC.

The V and J genes are TRBV9 and TRBJ1-5, with D possibly matching TRBD1 (5 bases). Between the trimmed V and J ends, which lost 7 bases and 2 bases, there was a span of 13 bases. The CDR3 is made up of 14 amino acids. Germline V gene data show CDR1 as SGDLS and CDR2 as YYNGEE. This chain's CDR3 is CASGRGGGNQPQHF. The CDR3 nucleotides read TGTGCCAGCGGAAGGGGAGGGGGCAATCAGCCCCAGCATTTT.

The chain joins TRBV5-6 to TRBJ2-7; D is possibly TRBD1 (6 bases). V lost 2 bases to trimming and J lost 2 bases, with 8 bases between them. The length of the CDR3 is 13 residues. Germline-derived CDR1 and CDR2 are SGHDT and YYEEEE. The CDR3 DNA is TGTGCCAGCAGCTTTCAGGGGCCCTACGAGCAGTACTTC. It translates to CASSFQGPYEQYF.